The 30 T cell receptor beta chains reported below all come from one sample, sequenced in a study of spatial heterogeneity in lung cancer. Points from the study as a whole: Counts of expanded alpha and beta TCRs within tumors tracked the tumor nonsynonymous mutation count.

No cognate antigen is known for these TCRs. TCRdb re-derived calls from the 5' RACE reads in MiXCR, one entry per CDR3 protein. Of under 20,000 distinct CDR3 sequences in the sample, roughly 5.7% were seen once. Time point given: sample taken at primary tumor resection. This specimen was lung tumor tissue, taken at surgery. The receptors come from a male donor with early-stage non-small cell lung cancer.

Ten or more counts support this clonotype. This rearrangement joins TRBV18 to TRBJ2-3; the match to TRBD2 covers 8 bases. CDR1 is KGHSH, CDR2 LQKENI, per germline. The CDR3 sequence is 16 residues long. V shed 1 base and J 3 bases; nucleotides not matched to a gene: 6. CDR3 coding DNA: TGTGCCAGCTCACCACTAGCGGGAACAGGTACAGATACGCAGTATTTT. This encodes CASSPLAGTGTDTQYF. The entire variable domain, with the rest obtained from reference TRBV18 and TRBJ2-3, is as follows: NAGVMQNPRHLVRRRGQEARLRCSPMKGHSHVYWYRQLPEEGLKFMVYLQKENIIDESGMPKERFSAEFPKEGPSILRIQQVVRGDSAAYFCASSPLAGTGTDTQYFGPGTRLTVL.

The rearrangement links TRBV29-1 to TRBJ2-7; 10 positions match TRBD1. V lost 8 bases and J lost 3; bases outside the gene matches: 16. The CDR3 extends over 16 amino acids. Germline lookup yields CDR1 SQVTM and CDR2 ANQGSEA. Here the CDR3 DNA reads TGCAGCTTTCGCTCTTCCGGGACAGGGGCGGTCTACGAGCAGTACTTC. This translates into CSFRSSGTGAVYEQYF.

This clonotype is medium-sized by share. The chain carries TRBV6-5 and TRBJ1-5; D is unclear. The germline V gene has CDR1 MNHEY and CDR2 SVGAGI. Trimming removed 3 bases from V and 4 bases from J, with 7 bases in between. The CDR3 totals 13 residues. This CDR3 reads CASSYDGNQPQHF. CDR3 sequence (DNA): TGTGCCAGCAGTTATGACGGGAATCAGCCCCAGCATTTT.

This clonotype was counted ten times or more. The V gene is TRBV6-5, the J gene TRBJ2-7, with D perhaps TRBD2 (5 bases). The CDR3 extends over 13 amino acids. V lost 6 bases to trimming and J lost 5 bases, with 14 bases between them. CDR1 and CDR2 (germline): MNHEY, SVGAGI. The CDR3 region is CASSPQSGDEQYF. CDR3 nucleotide sequence: TGTGCCAGCAGCCCCCAGAGCGGCGACGAGCAGTACTTC.

The chain recombines TRBV4-2 with TRBJ1-1; D ambiguous. This CDR3 is built from 14 residues. Germline loops: CDR1 LGHNA, CDR2 YNFKEQ. Trimming left V 0 bases short and J 4 bases short, with 9 bases between. CDR3 bases: TGTGCCAGCAGCCAAGATACGGGTTGCACTGAAGCTTTCTTT. Its translation is CASSQDTGCTEAFF.

The table lists this clonotype with many counts. The chain has TRBV3-1 and TRBJ2-5; D not certain. The CDR3 contains 14 residues. CDR1 is LGHDT, CDR2 YNNKEL, per germline (reference sequence). The ends were cut back, 5 bases at V and 5 bases at J, with 15 bases in the middle. DNA of the CDR3: TGTGCCAGCAGCGTCTCATCTGCCCGGGAGACCCAGTACTTC. Translated: CASSVSSARETQYF.

This clonotype appeared many times. The rearrangement joins TRBV6-6 to TRBJ2-7; D may be TRBD2 (6 bases). Germline CDR1 and CDR2: MNHNY and SVGAGI (reference sequence). Trimming took off 10 bases at V and 0 bases at J, with 10 bases between the two ends. This CDR3 has 12 amino acids. The CDR3 here is CATRGSSYEQYF. The CDR3 bases are TGTGCCACCCGGGGGAGCTCCTACGAGCAGTACTTC.

Concerning this clonotype: A single base separates this from a much larger clone, so it may be a read error. The chain couples TRBV27 to TRBJ1-1; a weak D match, TRBD1 (6 bases). CDR3 size: 14 residues. V lost 6 bases, J lost 10 bases, and 21 bases lay in between. Looked up from germline, CDR1 is MNHEY and CDR2 is SMNVEV (reference sequence). The CDR3 DNA is TGTGCCAGCAGCAAAACAGGGAGATTGAAACGAGCTTTCTTT. This translates into CASSKTGRLKRAFF.

This clonotype was recorded at least ten times. The chain is built from TRBV20-1 and TRBJ1-5; D gene ambiguous. Germline-derived CDR1 and CDR2 are DFQATT and SNEGSKA (reference sequence). There are 13 residues in the CDR3. The V end was cut by 4 bases, the J end by 5 bases, with 12 bases between. CDR3 sequence (DNA): TGCAGTGCTATCGTTCGTATGGATCAGCCCCAGCATTTT. Protein sequence: CSAIVRMDQPQHF.

This clonotype is classed as medium-sized. The V and J genes are TRBV18 and TRBJ1-1; no clear D gene. The ends were cut back, 1 base at V and 1 base at J, with 4 bases in the middle. This CDR3 has 13 amino acids. CDR1 KGHSH and CDR2 LQKENI come from the germline V gene. CDR3 protein: CASSPQGNTEAFF. In nucleotides, the CDR3 is TGTGCCAGCTCACCACAGGGGAACACTGAAGCTTTCTTT. Full variable domain (missing parts from reference TRBV18 and TRBJ1-1): NAGVMQNPRHLVRRRGQEARLRCSPMKGHSHVYWYRQLPEEGLKFMVYLQKENIIDESGMPKERFSAEFPKEGPSILRIQQVVRGDSAAYFCASSPQGNTEAFFGQGTRLTVV.

This clonotype was found many times. The V gene is TRBV2, the J gene TRBJ2-1; 9 bases agree with TRBD1. The CDR3 contains 13 residues. The J segment lost 12 bases and the V segment lost 7 bases, leaving 10 bases of the junction unmatched. In germline, CDR1 is SNHLY, CDR2 FYNNEI. Written as DNA, the CDR3 is TGTGCCAGCATTCCGGGACAGGGACGTACGCAGTTCTTC. It codes for CASIPGQGRTQFF. The whole variable domain, filled in from reference TRBV2 and TRBJ2-1, reads EPEVTQTPSHQVTQMGQEVILRCVPISNHLYFYWYRQILGQKVEFLVSFYNNEISEKSEIFDDQFSVERPDGSNFTLKIRSTKLEDSAMYFCASIPGQGRTQFFGPGTRLTVL.

This clonotype was detected many times. CDR3 residues: CASSLAVQALANYGYTF. The DNA for the CDR3 is TGTGCCAGCAGCTTAGCGGTACAGGCTTTAGCTAACTATGGCTACACCTTC. The gene calls are TRBV7-2 and TRBJ1-2; tentatively, D is TRBD1 (5 bases). Germline-derived CDR1 and CDR2 are SGHTA and FQGNSA. The CDR3 spans 17 residues. The V gene lost 0 bases and the J gene lost 0 bases, with 14 bases spanning the gap.

This clonotype appeared many times. V is TRBV5-1 and J is TRBJ2-3; possible D gene TRBD2, 7 bases. Germline assignment: CDR1 SGHRS and CDR2 YFSETQ. The CDR3 has 15 amino acids. The germline V and J ends were trimmed by 4 bases and 2 bases, with 14 bases remaining between them. CDR3 DNA sequence: TGCGCCAGCAGCCGCGGGGGCATCCACACAGATACGCAGTATTTT. Translation gives CASSRGGIHTDTQYF.

This clonotype was seen many times. V usage is TRBV18 and J usage is TRBJ2-5; 7 bases line up with TRBD2. The CDR3 is 16 residues long. The V segment lost 5 bases and the J segment 1 base; nucleotides outside the gene matches: 10. Germline-derived CDR1 and CDR2 are KGHSH and LQKENI. The CDR3 region has the DNA TGTGCCAGCTCATCATTGTCTAGCGGCACCCAAGAGACCCAGTACTTC. Translating it yields CASSSLSSGTQETQYF. The whole variable domain, remainder taken from reference TRBV18 and TRBJ2-5, is NAGVMQNPRHLVRRRGQEARLRCSPMKGHSHVYWYRQLPEEGLKFMVYLQKENIIDESGMPKERFSAEFPKEGPSILRIQQVVRGDSAAYFCASSSLSSGTQETQYFGPGTRLLVL.

J is TRBJ1-6 and V is TRBV18; TRBD1 aligns across 9 bases. J gave up 7 bases and V 5 bases, and 3 bases lay outside the gene matches. The CDR3 spans 14 residues. Germline V lookup: CDR1 KGHSH, CDR2 LQKENI. CDR3 loop: CASSFGQGNSPLHF. In nucleotides, the CDR3 is TGTGCCAGCTCATTCGGACAGGGGAATTCACCCCTCCACTTT. The full variable domain, its missing parts supplied by reference TRBV18 and TRBJ1-6, is NAGVMQNPRHLVRRRGQEARLRCSPMKGHSHVYWYRQLPEEGLKFMVYLQKENIIDESGMPKERFSAEFPKEGPSILRIQQVVRGDSAAYFCASSFGQGNSPLHFGNGTRLTVT.

This clonotype has at least ten counts. This chain connects TRBV28 to TRBJ1-6; D gene unclear. The length of the CDR3 is 13 residues. The ends were cut back, 2 bases at V and 10 bases at J, with 9 bases in the middle. CDR1 is MDHEN, CDR2 SYDVKM, per germline. CDR3 DNA: TGTGCCAGCAGTTTAACCGGGAGATCACCCCTCCACTTT. Translation: CASSLTGRSPLHF.

The sample holds many counts of this clonotype. The chain couples TRBV29-1 to TRBJ2-7; D may match TRBD1 or TRBD2 (6 bases each). The V gene lost 5 bases and the J gene lost 7 bases, with 12 bases spanning the gap. Looked up from germline, CDR1 is SQVTM and CDR2 is ANQGSEA. CDR3 length equals 11 residues. This CDR3 reads CSVKGGFEQYF. Written as DNA, the CDR3 is TGCAGCGTTAAAGGGGGGTTTGAGCAGTACTTC.

This clonotype is medium-sized by share. The J gene is TRBJ2-3, the V gene TRBV20-1, with TRBD2 identical over 9 bases. CDR3 length: 14 amino acids. CDR1 DFQATT and CDR2 SNEGSKA come from the germline V gene (reference sequence). The trim removed 7 bases at V and 1 base at J, leaving 6 bases unmatched. The CDR3 here is CSVPQRGGTDTQYF. CDR3 coding DNA: TGCAGTGTTCCCCAGCGGGGGGGCACAGATACGCAGTATTTT.

This clonotype was observed at least ten times. The rearrangement uses TRBV10-2 and TRBJ2-1, with 8 positions matching TRBD2. CDR1 WSHSY and CDR2 SAAADI come from the germline V gene. This CDR3 is 15 amino acids long. Trimming removed 2 bases from V and 7 bases from J; junction bases left unmatched: 7. The CDR3 protein is CASSEVGGALNEQFF. In DNA form, the CDR3 reads TGCGCCAGCAGTGAGGTCGGGGGGGCTCTGAATGAGCAGTTCTTC.

The chain is built from TRBV29-1 and TRBJ1-1; unclear D gene. The CDR3 covers 14 residues. The germline CDR1 and CDR2 sequences are SQVTM and ANQGSEA. With 2 bases removed from V and 0 bases from J, the gap between germline ends came to 10 bases. CDR3 sequence: CSVEPGAMNTEAFF. The CDR3 DNA reads TGCAGCGTTGAACCAGGCGCCATGAACACTGAAGCTTTCTTT. The full variable domain, rest sourced from reference TRBV29-1 and TRBJ1-1, is SAVISQKPSRDICQRGTSLTIQCQVDSQVTMMFWYRQQPGQSLTLIATANQGSEATYESGFVIDKFPISRPNLTFSTLTVSNMSPEDSSIYLCSVEPGAMNTEAFFGQGTRLTVV.

As DNA, the CDR3 is TGTGCCAGCAGTTACAGGGTAGCGGGAGATCCCACAGATACGCAGTATTTT. This encodes CASSYRVAGDPTDTQYF. V gene TRBV6-5 combines with J gene TRBJ2-3; TRBD2 matches at 9 bases. The CDR3 is made up of 17 amino acids. Germline CDR1 MNHEY, CDR2 SVGAGI. Trimming at V came to 2 bases and at J to 2 bases, leaving 8 bases not matched to a gene.

Concerning this clonotype: With a much larger clone just one base away, this may be a read error. The chain recombines TRBV27 with TRBJ2-7; TRBD2 is a possible D gene (5 bases). The CDR3 spans 13 residues. With 6 bases removed from V and 0 bases from J, the gap between germline ends came to 9 bases. Germline V gene data show CDR1 as MNHEY and CDR2 as SMNVEV (reference sequence). The CDR3 here is CASSSLDSYEQYF. The CDR3 DNA reads TGTGCCAGCAGCTCACTAGACTCCTACGAGCAGTACTTC.

This clonotype was seen ten or more times. The V and J genes are TRBV20-1 and TRBJ2-1; TRBD2 aligns across 8 bases. This CDR3 has 14 amino acids. The trim removed 0 bases at V and 6 bases at J, leaving 4 bases unmatched. The germline gives CDR1 DFQATT, CDR2 SNEGSKA (reference sequence). CDR3 bases: TGCAGTGCTAGAGACGGGAGGGAGAGCAATGAGCAGTTCTTC. This translates into CSARDGRESNEQFF.

This clonotype was detected many times. The chain uses TRBV3-1 and TRBJ2-3; D gene uncertain. The CDR3 spans 11 residues. Germline CDR1 LGHDT, CDR2 YNNKEL (reference sequence). Deletions cut 3 bases from V and 4 bases from J, with 2 bases between. CDR3 nucleotide sequence: TGTGCCAGCAGCCAGGCAGATACGCAGTATTTT. This sequence encodes CASSQADTQYF.

This clonotype was found many times. The rearrangement joins TRBV11-2 to TRBJ2-7, with 8 bases matching TRBD1. V dropped 1 base and J dropped 4; count of bases not matched to a gene: 3. The CDR3 extends over 14 amino acids. From germline, CDR1 is SGHAT and CDR2 FQNNGV. The CDR3 nucleotides read TGTGCCAGCAGCTTAGTCAGGGGGCCGTACGAGCAGTACTTC. Translated, it gives CASSLVRGPYEQYF.

At least ten counts were recorded for this clonotype. The chain joins TRBV6-6 to TRBJ2-7; tentatively, D is TRBD2 (5 bases). Germline V gives CDR1 MNHNY, CDR2 SVGAGI (reference sequence). Trimming removed 2 bases from V and 6 bases from J, with 11 bases in between. The CDR3 totals 13 residues. CDR3 sequence: CASSYGESGEQYF. CDR3 coding DNA: TGTGCCAGCAGTTACGGGGAGTCGGGCGAGCAGTACTTC.

This clonotype was picked up many times. This sequence joins TRBV6-2 or TRBV6-3 and TRBJ2-1; TRBD1 aligns across 9 bases. The CDR3 sequence is 17 residues long. Germline V gene sequence: CDR1 MNHEY, CDR2 SVGEGT. V lost 0 bases and J lost 1; bases outside the gene matches: 4. CDR3 region: CASSYSGTGLSYNEQFF. Here the CDR3 DNA reads TGTGCCAGCAGTTACTCAGGGACAGGGTTGTCCTACAATGAGCAGTTCTTC.

By frequency in the sample, this clonotype is medium-sized. The chain joins TRBV20-1 to TRBJ2-3; 9 nucleotides match TRBD2. This CDR3 region has 18 residues. With V trimmed by 0 bases and J by 0 bases, 10 bases remained unmatched. Germline-derived CDR1 and CDR2 are DFQATT and SNEGSKA (reference sequence). CDR3 in amino acids: CSARDFSGGYQSTDTQYF. The CDR3 coding sequence is TGCAGTGCTAGAGATTTCAGCGGGGGGTACCAAAGCACAGATACGCAGTATTTT.

This clonotype was counted many times. The chain combines TRBV12-3 or TRBV12-4 with TRBJ2-2, with D unclear. V lost 7 bases and J 7 bases, leaving 13 bases between the germline ends. The CDR3 runs 13 residues. CDR3 coding DNA: TGTGCCAGCAATGGAAGAAGTGGCGGGGAGCTGTTTTTT. It translates to CASNGRSGGELFF.

This clonotype was detected ten times or more. This CDR3 is CSARGREGVYEQYF. DNA of the CDR3: TGCAGTGCTAGAGGCAGGGAAGGGGTCTACGAGCAGTACTTC. The chain uses TRBV20-1 and TRBJ2-7, with D perhaps matching TRBD1 (5 bases). Trimming left V 1 base short and J 3 bases short, with 13 bases between. Germline V gene data show CDR1 as DFQATT and CDR2 as SNEGSKA (reference sequence). The CDR3 extends over 14 amino acids.